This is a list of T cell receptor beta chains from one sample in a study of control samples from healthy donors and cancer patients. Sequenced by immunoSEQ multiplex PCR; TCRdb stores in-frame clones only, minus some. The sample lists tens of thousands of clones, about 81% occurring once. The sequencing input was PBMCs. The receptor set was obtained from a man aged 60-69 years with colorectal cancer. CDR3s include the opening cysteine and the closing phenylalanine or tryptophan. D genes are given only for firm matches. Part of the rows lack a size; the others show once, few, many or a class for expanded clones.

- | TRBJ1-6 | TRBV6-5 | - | CATYSSSYNSPLHF | TGTGCCACCTACAGCAGCTCCTATAATTCACCCCTCCACTTT
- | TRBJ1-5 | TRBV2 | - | CASSEGQYGQPQHF | TGTGCCAGCAGTGAAGGGCAATACGGGCAGCCCCAGCATTTT
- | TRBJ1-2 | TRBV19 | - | CASSIAGSPFNYGYTF | TGTGCCAGTAGTATAGCGGGCAGCCCTTTTAACTATGGCTACACCTTC
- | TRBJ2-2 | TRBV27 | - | CASRGSNTGELFF | TGTGCCAGCAGGGGTAGTAACACCGGGGAGCTGTTTTTT
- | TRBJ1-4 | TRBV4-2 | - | CASSRADGTPQEKLFF | TGTGCCAGCAGCCGGGCTGACGGGACCCCCCAGGAAAAACTGTTTTTT
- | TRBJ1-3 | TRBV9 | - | CASSSRHNSGNTIYF | TGTGCCAGCAGTTCTCGACACAACTCTGGAAACACCATATATTTT
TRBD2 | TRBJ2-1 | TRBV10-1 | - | CASRGLAGSEQFF | TGCGCCAGCCGCGGACTAGCGGGGAGTGAGCAGTTCTTC
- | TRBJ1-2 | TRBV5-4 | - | CASQGNYGYTF | TGTGCCAGCCAGGGGAACTATGGCTACACCTTC
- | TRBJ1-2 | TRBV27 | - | CASSLSRWTVLRGYTF | TGTGCCAGCAGTTTATCGCGATGGACAGTGCTACGCGGCTACACCTTC
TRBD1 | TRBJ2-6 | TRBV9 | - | CASSPQTGGSGANVLTF | TGTGCCAGCAGCCCCCAAACAGGGGGCTCTGGGGCCAACGTCCTGACTTTC
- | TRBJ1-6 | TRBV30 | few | CAWSPLGAWNSPLHF | TGTGCCTGGAGCCCCCTCGGGGCCTGGAATTCACCCCTCCACTTT
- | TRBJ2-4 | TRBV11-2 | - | CASSLSPGGLQDIQYF | TGTGCCAGCAGCTTATCGCCAGGGGGACTTCAGGACATTCAGTACTTC
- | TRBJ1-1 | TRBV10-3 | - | CAISVKGENTEAFF | TGTGCCATCAGTGTTAAAGGGGAGAACACTGAAGCTTTCTTT
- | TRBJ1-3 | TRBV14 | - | CASSQTGGGSGNTIYF | TGTGCCAGCAGCCAGACGGGCGGCGGCTCTGGAAACACCATATATTTT
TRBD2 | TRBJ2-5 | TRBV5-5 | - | CASSLAGQRGGVVETQYF | TGTGCCAGCAGCTTGGCCGGGCAGCGGGGGGGCGTTGTAGAGACCCAGTACTTC
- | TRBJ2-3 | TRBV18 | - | CASSPETGGVTDTQYF | TGTGCCAGCTCACCAGAGACGGGGGGCGTTACAGATACGCAGTATTTT
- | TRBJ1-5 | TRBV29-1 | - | CSVVVEGNQPQHF | TGCAGCGTTGTTGTCGAGGGCAATCAGCCCCAGCATTTT
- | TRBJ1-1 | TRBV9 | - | CASSVDPGAITEAFF | TGTGCCAGCAGCGTAGATCCGGGGGCTATCACTGAAGCTTTCTTT
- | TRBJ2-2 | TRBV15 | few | CATSRGGSNTGELFF | TGTGCCACCAGCAGAGGGGGTAGCAACACCGGGGAGCTGTTTTTT
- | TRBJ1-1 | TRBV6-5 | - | CASSYGTMNTEAFF | TGTGCCAGCAGTTACGGAACTATGAACACTGAAGCTTTCTTT
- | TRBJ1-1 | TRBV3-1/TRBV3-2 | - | CASSRQVVYTEAFF | TGTGCCAGCAGCCGACAGGTTGTGTACACTGAAGCTTTCTTT
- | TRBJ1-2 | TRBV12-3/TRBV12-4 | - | CASSRGSGGYTF | TGTGCCAGCAGCCGGGGGTCGGGAGGCTACACCTTC
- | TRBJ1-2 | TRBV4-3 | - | CASSQVGGYTF | TGCGCCAGCAGCCAGGTAGGTGGCTACACCTTC
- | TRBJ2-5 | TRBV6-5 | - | CASSPSGLETQYF | TGTGCCAGCAGCCCGTCGGGGTTAGAGACCCAGTACTTC
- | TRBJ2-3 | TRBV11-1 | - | CASSLNMAGSTDTQYF | TGTGCCAGCAGCCTAAATATGGCGGGGAGCACAGATACGCAGTATTTT
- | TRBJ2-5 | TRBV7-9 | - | CASSLGVGPTGPQYF | TGTGCCAGCAGCTTAGGAGTAGGACCCACCGGACCCCAGTACTTC
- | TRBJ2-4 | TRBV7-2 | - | CASSFSSAKNIQYF | TGTGCCAGCAGCTTCTCCTCCGCCAAAAACATTCAGTACTTC
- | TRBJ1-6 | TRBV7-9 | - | CASSFGPAPTSSYNSPLHF | TGTGCCAGCAGCTTCGGACCCGCCCCCACAAGCTCCTATAATTCACCCCTCCACTTT
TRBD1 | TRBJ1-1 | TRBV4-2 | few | CASSQIQGARAFF | TGTGCCAGCAGCCAGATCCAGGGGGCGCGAGCTTTCTTT
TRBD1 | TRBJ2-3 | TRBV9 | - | CASSAGTGGWDTQYF | TGTGCCAGCAGCGCCGGGACAGGGGGTTGGGATACGCAGTATTTT
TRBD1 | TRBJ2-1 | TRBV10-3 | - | CAISANGGQRTLGSYNEQFF | TGTGCCATCAGTGCAAATGGGGGACAGAGGACCCTCGGCTCCTACAATGAGCAGTTCTTC
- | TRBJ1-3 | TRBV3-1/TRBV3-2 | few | CASSQVFSGQSGNTIYF | TGTGCCAGCAGCCAAGTATTCTCCGGACAATCGGGAAACACCATATATTTT
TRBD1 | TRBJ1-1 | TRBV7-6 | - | CASSSLKGANTEAFF | TGTGCCAGCAGCTCGCTAAAGGGGGCGAACACTGAAGCTTTCTTT
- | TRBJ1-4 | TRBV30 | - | CAWDRPNEKLFF | TGTGCCTGGGACAGGCCTAATGAAAAACTGTTTTTT
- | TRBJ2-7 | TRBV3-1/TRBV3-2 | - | CASSQSGSSYEQYF | TGTGCCAGCAGCCAGTCCGGGAGCTCCTACGAGCAGTACTTC
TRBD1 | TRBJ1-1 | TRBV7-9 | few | CASSPRGDRAATEAFF | TGTGCCAGCAGCCCAAGGGGTGACAGGGCGGCCACTGAAGCTTTCTTT
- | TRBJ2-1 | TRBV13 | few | CASSLVATKIHNEQFF | TGTGCCAGCAGCTTGGTTGCCACTAAGATTCACAATGAGCAGTTCTTC
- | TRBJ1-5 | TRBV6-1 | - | CASSEFWQNSNQPQHF | TGTGCCAGCAGTGAATTTTGGCAGAATAGCAATCAGCCCCAGCATTTT
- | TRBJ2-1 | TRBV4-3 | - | CASSQEGRAVQFF | TGCGCCAGCAGCCAAGAGGGTCGGGCCGTCCAGTTCTTC
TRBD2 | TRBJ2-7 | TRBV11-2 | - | CANQSLSGVSYEQYF | TGTGCCAACCAATCCCTTAGCGGGGTAAGCTACGAGCAGTACTTC
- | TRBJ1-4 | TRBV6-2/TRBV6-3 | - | CASSYRRTAIGGLFF | TGTGCCAGCAGTTACCGAAGGACAGCAATAGGCGGACTGTTTTTT
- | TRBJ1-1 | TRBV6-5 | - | CASSSRDTYTEAFF | TGTGCCAGCAGTTCCCGGGACACGTACACTGAAGCTTTCTTT
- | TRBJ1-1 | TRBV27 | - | CASTRPGTEAFF | TGTGCCAGCACTCGGCCAGGCACTGAAGCTTTCTTT
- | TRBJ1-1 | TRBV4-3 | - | CASSQDWRDTEAFF | TGCGCCAGCAGCCAAGATTGGCGCGACACTGAAGCTTTCTTT
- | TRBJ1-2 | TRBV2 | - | CASSGQSGYGYTF | TGTGCCAGCAGTGGACAGAGTGGGTATGGCTACACCTTC
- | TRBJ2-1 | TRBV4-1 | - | CASSQETLPSVRFF | TGCGCCAGCAGCCAAGAGACGCTACCTTCGGTGAGATTCTTC
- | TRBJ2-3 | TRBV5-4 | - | CASSQVEDTQYF | TGTGCCAGCAGCCAGGTTGAAGATACGCAGTATTTT
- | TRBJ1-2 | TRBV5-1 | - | CASSLGDEVPFLTDLGNGYTF | TGCGCCAGCAGCTTAGGGGATGAGGTACCTTTTTTGACAGATCTGGGAAATGGCTACACCTTC
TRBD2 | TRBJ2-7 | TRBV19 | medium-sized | CASSVTRSGGHYEQYF | TGTGCCAGTTCCGTGACCCGTAGCGGGGGCCACTACGAGCAGTACTTC
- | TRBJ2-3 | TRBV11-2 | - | CASSLIPGATDTQYF | TGTGCCAGCAGCTTAATCCCAGGGGCCACAGATACGCAGTATTTT
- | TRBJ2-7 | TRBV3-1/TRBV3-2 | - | CASSQVHEQYF | TGTGCCAGCAGCCAAGTTCACGAGCAGTACTTC
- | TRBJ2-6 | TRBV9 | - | CASSPQDSFNSGANVLTF | TGTGCCAGCAGCCCTCAGGACAGTTTTAACTCTGGGGCCAACGTCCTGACTTTC
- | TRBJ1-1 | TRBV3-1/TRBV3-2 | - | CASSQSGREAFF | TGTGCCAGCAGCCAATCGGGCAGGGAAGCTTTCTTT
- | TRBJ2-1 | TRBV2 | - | CASSQPTVNEQFF | TGTGCCAGCAGTCAGCCGACGGTCAATGAGCAGTTCTTC
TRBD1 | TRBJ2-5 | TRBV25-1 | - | CASSDYRGESETQYF | TGTGCCAGCAGTGACTACAGGGGAGAGTCGGAGACCCAGTACTTC
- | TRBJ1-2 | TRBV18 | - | CASSRGQLYSSYGYTF | TGTGCCAGCTCACGCGGACAACTTTACTCCTCGTATGGCTACACCTTC
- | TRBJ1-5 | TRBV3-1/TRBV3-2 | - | CASSIGNSNQPQHF | TGTGCCAGCAGTATAGGGAATAGCAATCAGCCCCAGCATTTT
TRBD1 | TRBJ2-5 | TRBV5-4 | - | CASSRDRVQETQYF | TGTGCCAGCAGTCGGGACAGGGTCCAAGAGACCCAGTACTTC
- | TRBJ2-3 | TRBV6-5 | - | CASSYRRSTDTQYF | TGTGCCAGCAGTTATAGGAGGAGCACAGATACGCAGTATTTT